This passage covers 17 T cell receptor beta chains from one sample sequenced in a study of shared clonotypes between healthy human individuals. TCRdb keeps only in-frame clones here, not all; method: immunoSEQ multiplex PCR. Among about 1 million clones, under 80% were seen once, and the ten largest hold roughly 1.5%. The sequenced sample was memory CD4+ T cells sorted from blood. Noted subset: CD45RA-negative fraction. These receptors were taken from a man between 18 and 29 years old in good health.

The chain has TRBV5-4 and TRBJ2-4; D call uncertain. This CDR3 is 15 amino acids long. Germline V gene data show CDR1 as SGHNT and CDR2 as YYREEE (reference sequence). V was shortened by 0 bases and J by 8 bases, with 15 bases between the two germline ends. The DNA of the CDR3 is TGTGCCAGCAGCTTGGTAGGATCAGGAAAGGACATTCAGTACTTC. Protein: CASSLVGSGKDIQYF.

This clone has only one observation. In DNA form, the CDR3 reads TGCGCCAGCAGCCCCGGGACTAGCCGACCCACAGATACGCAGTATTTT. It codes for CASSPGTSRPTDTQYF. The chain recombines TRBV5-1 with TRBJ2-3, with TRBD2 matching 9 bases. J lost 2 bases, V lost 4 bases, and 8 bases had no gene match. Germline V gene sequence: CDR1 SGHRS, CDR2 YFSETQ. The CDR3 loop spans 16 amino acids.

The CDR3 DNA reads as TGTGCCAGCAGCAGTAACCAGGGCTACGAGCAGTACTTC. This encodes CASSSNQGYEQYF. This chain links TRBV6-1 with TRBJ2-7, with D tentatively TRBD1 (5 bases). The CDR3 is made up of 13 amino acids. Trimming removed 6 bases from V and 3 bases from J, with 12 bases in between. The germline gives CDR1 MNHNS, CDR2 SASEGT.

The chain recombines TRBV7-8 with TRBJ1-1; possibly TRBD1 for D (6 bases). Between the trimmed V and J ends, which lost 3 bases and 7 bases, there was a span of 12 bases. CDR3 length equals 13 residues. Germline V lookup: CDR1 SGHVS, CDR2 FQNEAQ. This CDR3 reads CASSLGGGDEAFF. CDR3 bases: TGTGCCAGCAGCTTGGGAGGGGGGGATGAAGCTTTCTTT.

The CDR3 sequence: CATSTGRESYEQYF. CDR3 coding DNA: TGTGCCACCTCGACAGGGAGGGAGTCCTACGAGCAGTACTTC. The genes are TRBV2 and TRBJ2-7; D may match TRBD1 or TRBD2 (7 bases each). CDR1 is SNHLY, CDR2 FYNNEI, per germline. CDR3 length equals 14 residues. Trimming pared 10 bases from V and 1 base from J, leaving 17 bases between.

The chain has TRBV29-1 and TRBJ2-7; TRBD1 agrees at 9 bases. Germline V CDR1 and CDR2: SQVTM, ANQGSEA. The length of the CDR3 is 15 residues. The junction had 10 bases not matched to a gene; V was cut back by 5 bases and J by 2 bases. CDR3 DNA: TGCAGCGTTCGCGGGACAGGGAACCAACCCTACGAGCAGTACTTC. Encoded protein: CSVRGTGNQPYEQYF.

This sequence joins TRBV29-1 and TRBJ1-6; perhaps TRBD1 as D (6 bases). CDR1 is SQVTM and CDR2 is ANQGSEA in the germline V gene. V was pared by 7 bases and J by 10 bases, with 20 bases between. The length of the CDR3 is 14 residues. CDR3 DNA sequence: TGCAGCGCTAGTTGGGGGGGGGCGGACTCACCCCTCCACTTT. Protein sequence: CSASWGGADSPLHF. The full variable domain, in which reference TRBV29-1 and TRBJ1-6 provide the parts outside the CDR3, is SAVISQKPSRDICQRGTSLTIQCQVDSQVTMMFWYRQQPGQSLTLIATANQGSEATYESGFVIDKFPISRPNLTFSTLTVSNMSPEDSSIYLCSASWGGADSPLHFGNGTRLTVT.

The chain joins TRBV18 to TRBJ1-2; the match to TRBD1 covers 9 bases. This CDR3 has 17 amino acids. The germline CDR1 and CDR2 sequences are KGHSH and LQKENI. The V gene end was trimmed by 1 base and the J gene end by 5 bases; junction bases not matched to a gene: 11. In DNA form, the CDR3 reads TGTGCCAGCTCACCACTGCTCCAGGGACAGGGCGGGTATGGCTACACCTTC. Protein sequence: CASSPLLQGQGGYGYTF.

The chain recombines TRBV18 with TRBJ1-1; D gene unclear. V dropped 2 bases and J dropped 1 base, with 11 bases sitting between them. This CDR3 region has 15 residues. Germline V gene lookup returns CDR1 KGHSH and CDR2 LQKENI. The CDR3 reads CASSPVEPTNTEAFF. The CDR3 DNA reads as TGTGCCAGCTCACCAGTCGAGCCAACGAACACTGAAGCTTTCTTT.

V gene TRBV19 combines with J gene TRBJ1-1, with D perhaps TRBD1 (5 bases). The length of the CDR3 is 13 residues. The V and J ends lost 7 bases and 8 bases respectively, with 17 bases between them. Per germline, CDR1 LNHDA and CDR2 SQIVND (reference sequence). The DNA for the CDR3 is TGTGCCAGTACCTTCCGGGGGGGGAACGAAGCTTTCTTT. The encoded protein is CASTFRGGNEAFF. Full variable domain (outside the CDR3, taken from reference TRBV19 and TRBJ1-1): DGGITQSPKYLFRKEGQNVTLSCEQNLNHDAMYWYRQDPGQGLRLIYYSQIVNDFQKGDIAEGYSVSREKKESFPLTVTSAQKNPTAFYLCASTFRGGNEAFFGQGTRLTVV.

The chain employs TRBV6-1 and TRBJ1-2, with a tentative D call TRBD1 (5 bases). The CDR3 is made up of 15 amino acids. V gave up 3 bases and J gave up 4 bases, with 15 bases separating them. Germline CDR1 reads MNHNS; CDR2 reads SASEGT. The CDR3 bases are TGTGCCAGCAGTGAGGGAGGGGCCGTTTTCTATGGCTACACCTTC. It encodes CASSEGGAVFYGYTF.

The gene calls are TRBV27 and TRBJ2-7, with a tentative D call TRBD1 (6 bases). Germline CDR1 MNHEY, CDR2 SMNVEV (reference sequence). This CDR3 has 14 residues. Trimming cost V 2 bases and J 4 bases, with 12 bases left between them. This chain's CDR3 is CASSLRRGMYEQYF. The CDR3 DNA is TGTGCCAGCAGTTTACGCAGGGGAATGTACGAGCAGTACTTC.

The CDR3 sequence: CASSPGRRDLGEQYF. In nucleotides, the CDR3 is TGTGCCAGCAGCCCCGGTAGGAGGGATTTGGGTGAGCAGTACTTC. The rearrangement links TRBV7-2 to TRBJ2-7; a weak D match, TRBD2 (6 bases). This CDR3 is built from 15 residues. Germline values: CDR1 SGHTA, CDR2 FQGNSA. V was shortened by 5 bases and J by 7 bases, with 21 bases between the two germline ends.

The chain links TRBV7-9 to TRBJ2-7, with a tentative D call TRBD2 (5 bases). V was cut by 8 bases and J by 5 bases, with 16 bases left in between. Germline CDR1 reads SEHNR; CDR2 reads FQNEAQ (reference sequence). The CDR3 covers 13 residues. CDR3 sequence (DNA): TGTGCCAGCGGGGAGCGTGGGTTCAACGAGCAGTACTTC. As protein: CASGERGFNEQYF.

CDR3 sequence reads: CASSAPGQGHGYTF. The CDR3 DNA sequence: TGTGCCAGTAGTGCTCCTGGGCAGGGACATGGCTACACCTTC. V usage is TRBV19 and J usage is TRBJ1-2; D may be TRBD1 (5 bases). V was clipped by 5 bases and J by 6 bases, with 16 bases between them. The CDR3 runs to 14 residues. The germline V gene encodes CDR1 LNHDA and CDR2 SQIVND (reference sequence).

The CDR3 nucleotides are TGTGCCAGCAGTGATTTAGGGACAGGATTGGGGAATTCACCCCTCCACTTT. Its translation is CASSDLGTGLGNSPLHF. This chain uses TRBV2 with TRBJ1-6; 8 bases are shared with TRBD1. Germline CDR1 and CDR2: SNHLY and FYNNEI. Trimming at V came to 3 bases and at J to 7 bases, leaving 11 bases not matched to a gene. CDR3 length equals 17 residues.

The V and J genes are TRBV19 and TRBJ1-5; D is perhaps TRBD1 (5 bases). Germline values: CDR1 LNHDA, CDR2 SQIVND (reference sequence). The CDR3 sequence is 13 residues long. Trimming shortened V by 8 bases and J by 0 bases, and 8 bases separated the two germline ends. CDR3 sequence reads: CASDRNSNQPQHF. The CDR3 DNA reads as TGTGCCAGTGACAGAAATAGCAATCAGCCCCAGCATTTT.